One and the same sample provided the 23 T cell receptor beta chains below, sequenced in a study of post-analysis software for immune sequencing data. Study findings and constraints: Five TRBV segments, including TRBV5-6, TRBV5-1 and TRBV20-1, were more frequent in patients than controls.

Their target antigens are unknown. TCR beta libraries were prepared from cDNA with unique molecular identifiers. TCRdb reprocessed the PCR reads with MiXCR, giving one entry per CDR3 protein. The data contain 750,000 to 950,000 distinct CDR3 sequences, about 53% of them singletons. Input material: blood. These TCRs come from a girl aged 10-17 years with multiple sclerosis.

This clonotype was seen many times. The chain combines TRBV10-3 with TRBJ2-1; 7 nucleotides line up with TRBD1. The V gene's germline CDR1 is ENHRY and CDR2 SYGVKD. Losses at the gene ends were 4 bases for V and 12 bases for J; bases not matched to a gene: 21. This CDR3 has 17 amino acids. CDR3 bases: TGTGCCATCAGTGGAATTGCCCGACAGGGTGCTAGCAGGGTGCAGTTCTTC. It yields the protein CAISGIARQGASRVQFF.

This chain connects TRBV9 to TRBJ2-1; a possible D gene is TRBD2 (6 bases). CDR1 SGDLS and CDR2 YYNGEE come from the germline V gene. The V and J ends lost 4 bases and 3 bases respectively, with 29 bases between them. The CDR3 is made up of 20 amino acids. The CDR3: CASSTHPRTTQGVGYNEQFF. In nucleotides, the CDR3 is TGTGCCAGCAGCACCCACCCCCGGACTACGCAAGGGGTTGGCTACAATGAGCAGTTCTTC.

The V and J genes are TRBV20-1 and TRBJ2-4; 9 nucleotides match TRBD1. The CDR3 is 14 amino acids. Germline loops: CDR1 DFQATT, CDR2 SNEGSKA (reference sequence). Trimming removed 6 bases from V and 6 bases from J; junction bases left unmatched: 9. CDR3 DNA sequence: TGCAGTGCGAGACAACAGGGGGCAGGAAACATTCAGTACTTC. This codes for CSARQQGAGNIQYF.

The chain carries TRBV29-1 and TRBJ2-3, with TRBD1 matching 9 bases. The CDR3 extends over 15 amino acids. Germline loops: CDR1 SQVTM, CDR2 ANQGSEA. V shed 4 bases and J 0 bases; nucleotides not matched to a gene: 5. This CDR3 is CSVAWGQGSTDTQYF. In DNA form, the CDR3 reads TGCAGCGTTGCGTGGGGACAGGGTAGCACAGATACGCAGTATTTT.

The chain joins TRBV20-1 to TRBJ1-2; no clear D gene. V was shortened by 0 bases and J by 4 bases, with 12 bases between the two germline ends. The CDR3 is 14 residues long. Germline V gene lookup returns CDR1 DFQATT and CDR2 SNEGSKA (reference sequence). CDR3 sequence reads: CSARDLVVPYGYTF. As DNA, the CDR3 is TGCAGTGCTAGAGATCTCGTGGTCCCCTATGGCTACACCTTC.

The table lists this clonotype with a count of one. This chain links TRBV3-1 with TRBJ2-1; D may be TRBD1 (7 bases). This CDR3 contains 19 residues. V was pared by 0 bases and J by 0 bases, with 18 bases between. CDR1 is LGHDT and CDR2 is YNNKEL in the germline V gene (reference sequence). CDR3 nucleotides: TGTGCCAGCAGCCAAGATCGTGGGGGGACAGTCGTCTCCTACAATGAGCAGTTCTTC. Translation: CASSQDRGGTVVSYNEQFF.

The V call is TRBV6-1, the J call TRBJ2-5; D gene unclear. CDR1 is MNHNS and CDR2 is SASEGT in the germline V gene. Trimming shortened V by 8 bases and J by 3 bases, and 16 bases separated the two germline ends. The CDR3 sequence is 14 residues long. The CDR3 is CASWGSGREETQYF. For the CDR3, the DNA is TGTGCCAGCTGGGGATCCGGACGCGAAGAGACCCAGTACTTC.

This clonotype occurred a few times. The V gene is TRBV11-2, the J gene TRBJ2-5; 10 bases match TRBD1. With the DNA end fitting TRBJ2-7 better, the J assignment may be wrong. This CDR3 spans 17 amino acids. CDR1 is SGHAT, CDR2 FQNNGV, per germline. CDR3 residues: CASSPVAGDRGKYEQYF. Here the CDR3 DNA reads TGTGCCAGCAGCCCCGTAGCCGGGGACAGGGGAAAGTACGAGCAGTACTTC.

The gene calls are TRBV20-1 and TRBJ2-1; D could derive from TRBD1 or TRBD2 (6 bases each). CDR3 length equals 17 residues. Germline CDR1 DFQATT, CDR2 SNEGSKA (reference sequence). With 1 base removed from V and 0 bases from J, the gap between germline ends came to 16 bases. CDR3 in amino acids: CSARVGASVRSYNEQFF. The CDR3 nucleotides read TGCAGTGCTAGAGTGGGGGCTAGCGTCCGCTCCTACAATGAGCAGTTCTTC.

This clonotype was detected a few times. The chain couples TRBV10-3 to TRBJ2-5, with D maybe TRBD2 (5 bases). The V and J ends lost 0 bases and 0 bases respectively, with 8 bases between them. Germline V gives CDR1 ENHRY, CDR2 SYGVKD. CDR3 size: 15 residues. This CDR3 is CAISESRGNQETQYF. The CDR3 coding sequence is TGTGCCATCAGTGAGTCCCGGGGAAACCAAGAGACCCAGTACTTC.

This clonotype has just a few counts. The chain has TRBV24-1 and TRBJ1-2; a possible D gene is TRBD1 (5 bases). Deletions cut 4 bases from V and 6 bases from J, with 8 bases between. The germline V gene has CDR1 KGHDR and CDR2 SFDVKD. The CDR3 contains 12 residues. The CDR3 region is CATSDREDGYTF. The CDR3, as DNA: TGTGCCACCAGTGACAGGGAAGATGGCTACACCTTC.

V is TRBV29-1 and J is TRBJ2-5; TRBD2 aligns across 12 bases. Losses at the gene ends were 6 bases for V and 2 bases for J; bases not matched to a gene: 4. Per germline, CDR1 SQVTM and CDR2 ANQGSEA. The CDR3 covers 14 residues. CDR3 DNA: TGCAGCGTGGCGACTAGCGGGGGTCAAGAGACCCAGTACTTC. Its translation: CSVATSGGQETQYF.

In this sample, this clonotype turned up once. The V call is TRBV5-1, the J call TRBJ2-7; 9 nucleotides match TRBD2. V trimming: 5 bases; J trimming: 1 base; junction bases outside the gene matches: 7. CDR1 is SGHRS, CDR2 YFSETQ, per germline. This CDR3 spans 15 amino acids. The CDR3 loop reads CASSGGLANSYEQYF. Here the CDR3 DNA reads TGCGCCAGCAGTGGGGGACTAGCTAATTCCTACGAGCAGTACTTC.

The gene calls are TRBV15 and TRBJ2-3; D ambiguous. Germline values: CDR1 LNHNV, CDR2 YYDKDF (reference sequence). Trimming pared 5 bases from V and 4 bases from J, leaving 7 bases between. The CDR3 has 12 residues. CDR3 DNA sequence: TGTGCCACCAGCCAAGAGCCAGATACGCAGTATTTT. Its translation is CATSQEPDTQYF.

This clonotype turned up a few times. J is TRBJ2-4 and V is TRBV29-1; TRBD1 matches at 8 bases. Germline lookup yields CDR1 SQVTM and CDR2 ANQGSEA. V lost 4 bases, J lost 9 bases, and 5 bases stayed unmatched. The CDR3 loop spans 12 amino acids. The CDR3 DNA follows: TGCAGCGTTGGAGACAGGGGACCCATTCAGTACTTC. Its protein product is CSVGDRGPIQYF.

In this sample, this clonotype turned up once. The J gene is TRBJ2-1, the V gene TRBV10-1, with 11 bases aligning to TRBD2. Germline V gene data show CDR1 as WNHNN and CDR2 as SYGVQD (reference sequence). V shed 5 bases and J 2 bases; nucleotides not matched to a gene: 8. The CDR3 totals 17 residues. CDR3 DNA sequence: TGCGCCAGCAGTTTGTCTCTAGCGGGAGGCCCCTACAATGAGCAGTTCTTC. As protein: CASSLSLAGGPYNEQFF.

The CDR3 nucleotides are TGCAGTGCTGATAGCGGGGGGGCTCCGCCTACGCAGTATTTT. Translated, it gives CSADSGGAPPTQYF. The chain uses TRBV20-1 and TRBJ2-3, with 11 positions matching TRBD2. Germline V CDR1 and CDR2: DFQATT, SNEGSKA (reference sequence). The CDR3 contains 14 residues. The V gene end was trimmed by 5 bases and the J gene end by 8 bases; junction bases not matched to a gene: 9.

This clonotype was detected a few times. The J gene is TRBJ2-1, the V gene TRBV9; the match to TRBD2 covers 11 bases. Germline loops: CDR1 SGDLS, CDR2 YYNGEE. The CDR3 consists of 17 residues. With V trimmed by 4 bases and J by 3 bases, 9 bases remained unmatched. CDR3 protein: CASSKGLADVIYNEQFF. The DNA for the CDR3 is TGTGCCAGCAGCAAGGGACTAGCGGATGTTATCTACAATGAGCAGTTCTTC.

This clonotype has more than one count but fewer than ten. This sequence joins TRBV6-4 and TRBJ2-1, with D unresolved. V gave up 0 bases and J gave up 9 bases, with 9 bases separating them. Per the germline V gene, CDR1 is MRHNA and CDR2 is SNTAGT. CDR3 size: 13 residues. CDR3 protein: CASSDSTEGEQFF. CDR3 coding DNA: TGTGCCAGCAGTGACTCGACCGAAGGTGAGCAGTTCTTC.

V usage is TRBV20-1 and J usage is TRBJ2-7; D possibly matches TRBD1 or TRBD2 (6 bases each). Germline CDR1 and CDR2: DFQATT and SNEGSKA (reference sequence). The V and J ends lost 0 bases and 5 bases respectively, with 17 bases between them. The CDR3 has 15 amino acids. For the CDR3, the DNA is TGCAGTGCTAGAGATCGAGTAGGAGGGGGACACGAGCAGTACTTC. Translated: CSARDRVGGGHEQYF.

J is TRBJ2-7 and V is TRBV25-1; tentatively, D is TRBD1 (5 bases). Deletions cut 0 bases from V and 1 base from J, with 10 bases between. This CDR3 spans 15 amino acids. The germline CDR1 and CDR2 sequences are MGHDK and SYGVNS. CDR3: CASSEYSGPSYEQYF. The CDR3 region has the DNA TGTGCCAGCAGTGAATACTCAGGGCCGTCCTACGAGCAGTACTTC.

In this sample, this clonotype turned up once. The chain has TRBV3-1 and TRBJ2-5, with 9 bases aligning to TRBD2. Germline loops: CDR1 LGHDT, CDR2 YNNKEL (reference sequence). Trimming removed 4 bases from V and 11 bases from J; junction bases left unmatched: 14. The CDR3 has 15 amino acids. The DNA for the CDR3 is TGTGCCAGCAGCCCTGGCTCTAGCGGGAACAATGAGCAGTACTTC. It specifies CASSPGSSGNNEQYF.

The chain combines TRBV20-1 with TRBJ2-7, with TRBD2 identical over 8 bases. V trimming: 3 bases; J trimming: 7 bases; junction bases outside the gene matches: 11. The CDR3 is 14 amino acids. In germline, CDR1 is DFQATT, CDR2 SNEGSKA (reference sequence). The CDR3 reads CSASPSGRVREQYF. In DNA, the CDR3 is TGCAGTGCTAGTCCTAGCGGGCGGGTGAGAGAGCAGTACTTC.